One and the same sample provided the 2 T cell receptor beta chains below, sequenced in a study of shared clonotypes between healthy human individuals (dated by TCRdb to about 2020). Libraries came from the immunoSEQ multiplex PCR assay. TCRdb re-hosts the immuneACCESS table, in-frame sequences only. Its copies lack some clones; in the studies checked, an unresolved V gene accounts for under half of them, and the cause for the rest is not known. The sample data list about 2 million clones, and roughly 95% of these were observed just once. Of the sample, under 0.15% falls within the top ten clones. Sequenced input: naive CD4+ T cells sorted from blood. In the paper's terms, the cell subset or site label means: CD45RA+ positively selected. The receptors come from a man aged 18 to 30 in good health.

This chain uses TRBV7-2 with TRBJ2-5; possible D gene TRBD1, 6 bases. V lost 5 bases and J lost 4, with 14 bases in between. The germline V gene encodes CDR1 SGHTA and CDR2 FQGNSA. The CDR3 extends over 14 amino acids. The CDR3 DNA reads as TGTGCCAGCAGCGGGCACAGGGTTCCAGAGACCCAGTACTTC. Translating gives CASSGHRVPETQYF.

V and J are TRBV5-1 and TRBJ1-3, with 9 bases that match TRBD1. Germline assignment: CDR1 SGHRS and CDR2 YFSETQ. The V and J ends lost 4 bases and 7 bases, in that order; junction bases with no gene match: 9. The length of the CDR3 is 15 residues. CDR3 sequence reads: CASSLMGQGLNTIYF. CDR3 nucleotides: TGCGCCAGCAGCCTCATGGGACAGGGCTTGAACACCATATATTTT.